This record covers a single T cell receptor beta chain. Its specificity is unknown. Amplification used 60 Vbeta primers and 13 Jbeta primers. Generated by immunoSEQ multiplex PCR, the TCRdb table keeps only in-frame clones and is missing some. The repertoire holds 150,000 to 200,000 clones, 65% to 90% seen once, with less than 2.5% in the top ten. The sample comes from a study of cytomegalovirus exposure and HLA in healthy donors. Findings of the study overall: HLA allele associations emerged for roughly 17,000 TCR beta sequences in a later analysis, at 0.05 false discovery rate. Listed as cytomegalovirus-associated were 170 or so TCR beta chains. Previous analysis showed most TCR beta V segments were productive about 87% or about 30% of the time.

V dropped 5 bases and J dropped 2; count of bases not matched to a gene: 4. The germline gives CDR1 MGHDK, CDR2 SYGVNS. The CDR3 consists of 14 residues. The sequenced material came from PBMCs. This TCR was sampled from a woman between 50 and 59 years old in good health and CMV-seronegative. This chain links TRBV25-1 with TRBJ2-7; 9 nucleotides line up with TRBD2. The CDR3 region is CASSLAGGTYEQYF. The CDR3, as DNA: TGTGCCAGCAGTCTGGCGGGAGGGACCTACGAGCAGTACTTC.